These 25 T cell receptor beta chains originate from one sample sequenced in a study of PD-1 blockade in mismatch repair-deficient tumors. Only in-frame clones appear in the TCRdb table, and some are missing; sequencing was by immunoSEQ multiplex PCR. The sample holds 30,000 to 40,000 clones, approximately 84% seen once. Source: PBMCs, taken 6 to 7 weeks after starting pembrolizumab. The receptors stem from an adult with mismatch repair-deficient cancer.

The V call is TRBV27, the J call TRBJ2-2, with 8 bases aligning to TRBD1. CDR3 size: 14 residues. Looked up from germline, CDR1 is MNHEY and CDR2 is SMNVEV (reference sequence). The J segment lost 5 bases and the V segment lost 7 bases, leaving 6 bases of the junction unmatched. The CDR3 here is CASKPGGATGELFF. CDR3 coding DNA: TGTGCCAGCAAACCAGGGGGCGCAACCGGGGAGCTGTTTTTT.

The rearrangement joins TRBV4-2 to TRBJ2-3; TRBD2 matches 12 bases. With 2 bases clipped from V and 5 bases from J, the junction kept 8 bases outside the gene matches. The CDR3 consists of 17 residues. Germline V gives CDR1 LGHNA, CDR2 YNFKEQ. The CDR3 loop reads CASSQIASGRAKDTQYF. CDR3 DNA: TGTGCCAGCAGCCAAATCGCTAGCGGGAGGGCCAAAGATACGCAGTATTTT.

The rearrangement uses TRBV6-5 and TRBJ2-7; possible D gene TRBD1, 5 bases. Trimming shortened V by 6 bases and J by 7 bases, and 13 bases separated the two germline ends. The CDR3 loop spans 12 amino acids. Looked up from germline, CDR1 is MNHEY and CDR2 is SVGAGI. The CDR3 here is CASRRGGWEQYF. The DNA of the CDR3 is TGTGCCAGCAGAAGGGGTGGGTGGGAGCAGTACTTC.

Only one count was recorded for this clone. The rearrangement joins TRBV7-3 to TRBJ2-1, with TRBD1 identical over 9 bases. The V and J ends lost 5 bases and 7 bases, in that order; junction bases with no gene match: 9. This CDR3 region has 15 residues. From germline, CDR1 is SGHTA and CDR2 FQGTGA. DNA of the CDR3: TGTGCCAGCAGCGGCGGAAGGACAGGGGTGAATGAGCAGTTCTTC. Its translation: CASSGGRTGVNEQFF.

This rearrangement joins TRBV7-9 to TRBJ1-3; D is possibly TRBD1 (5 bases). The V gene's germline CDR1 is SEHNR and CDR2 FQNEAQ (reference sequence). CDR3 length equals 15 residues. V was shortened by 3 bases and J by 2 bases, with 11 bases between the two germline ends. The CDR3 sequence: CASSFLRGPGNTIYF. The CDR3 bases are TGTGCCAGCAGCTTTTTGCGGGGACCTGGAAACACCATATATTTT.

This clone showed up just a few times. The chain recombines TRBV2 with TRBJ1-5; D is possibly TRBD1 (6 bases). CDR3 length: 15 residues. Germline loops: CDR1 SNHLY, CDR2 FYNNEI. V was trimmed by 4 bases and J by 2 bases, leaving 12 bases between them. CDR3 bases: TGTGCCAGCAGTGGTCTTAGACAGGGCAATCAGCCCCAGCATTTT. Protein sequence: CASSGLRQGNQPQHF.

The chain uses TRBV7-3 and TRBJ2-5; TRBD1 matches 10 bases. Trimming took 2 bases from V and 3 from J; bases not matched to a gene: 9. CDR1 and CDR2 (germline): SGHTA, FQGTGA. The CDR3 contains 17 residues. The CDR3 coding sequence is TGTGCCAGCAGCTTAGGAGGCCCCGGGACAGGGGAAGAGACCCAGTACTTC. The encoded protein is CASSLGGPGTGEETQYF.

This rearrangement joins TRBV28 to TRBJ1-2; D not resolved. The germline CDR1 and CDR2 sequences are MDHEN and SYDVKM. The CDR3 contains 13 residues. The germline V and J ends were trimmed by 4 bases and 4 bases, with 10 bases remaining between them. DNA of the CDR3: TGTGCCAGCAGTTCGCGGGCGGCCTATGGCTACACCTTC. It specifies CASSSRAAYGYTF.

V gene TRBV9 combines with J gene TRBJ1-6; TRBD1 aligns across 9 bases. The V gene end was trimmed by 7 bases and the J gene end by 8 bases; junction bases not matched to a gene: 7. Per the germline V gene, CDR1 is SGDLS and CDR2 is YYNGEE. The CDR3 is 14 residues long. The CDR3 sequence is CASQGTGLYSPLHF. The CDR3 nucleotides read TGTGCCAGCCAAGGGACAGGGCTTTATTCACCCCTCCACTTT.

The V gene is TRBV18, the J gene TRBJ2-7, with TRBD1 matching 7 bases. V gave up 4 bases and J gave up 12 bases; unmatched junction bases: 12. Germline CDR1 is KGHSH and CDR2 is LQKENI. The CDR3 runs to 13 residues. The CDR3 spells CASSRETGEPPYF. The CDR3 coding sequence is TGTGCCAGCTCACGCGAAACAGGGGAGCCCCCGTACTTC.

The rearrangement uses TRBV5-4 and TRBJ2-1; 10 bases are a match to TRBD2. V was pared by 4 bases and J by 7 bases, with 11 bases of the junction left unmatched. Germline V gene sequence: CDR1 SGHNT, CDR2 YYREEE (reference sequence). This CDR3 is built from 16 residues. CDR3 bases: TGTGCCAGCAGCGGGGACTCTAGCGGGAGCATAAATGAGCAGTTCTTC. It encodes CASSGDSSGSINEQFF.

In its sample, this clone was seen once. The genes are TRBV5-1 and TRBJ2-3, with 9 bases aligning to TRBD1. The CDR3 consists of 15 residues. Germline V gives CDR1 SGHRS, CDR2 YFSETQ. V lost 5 bases to trimming and J lost 4 bases; unmatched junction nucleotides: 8. The chain's CDR3 is CASSSDRGWSDTQYF. The CDR3 DNA reads as TGCGCCAGCAGTTCAGACAGGGGGTGGTCAGATACGCAGTATTTT.

This clone appeared a few times. The chain combines TRBV7-2 with TRBJ1-5; maybe TRBD1 (5 bases). CDR1 SGHTA and CDR2 FQGNSA come from the germline V gene. The V gene lost 5 bases and the J gene lost 3 bases, with 11 bases spanning the gap. This CDR3 spans 14 amino acids. The CDR3 region is CASSATDLNQPQHF. CDR3 DNA: TGTGCCAGCAGCGCGACAGACCTCAATCAGCCCCAGCATTTT.

The V and J genes are TRBV30 and TRBJ1-6; possible D gene TRBD1, 6 bases. The CDR3 loop spans 16 amino acids. CDR1 and CDR2 from the germline V gene are GTSNPN and SVGIG (reference sequence). Between the trimmed V and J ends, which lost 0 bases and 0 bases, there was a span of 9 bases. The CDR3 DNA is TGTGCCTGGAGTGTACAGGACAGCTCCTATAATTCACCCCTCCACTTT. Translating it yields CAWSVQDSSYNSPLHF.

This clone was counted only a few times. This chain uses TRBV6-5 with TRBJ2-7; tentatively, D is TRBD2 (5 bases). Per germline, CDR1 MNHEY and CDR2 SVGAGI. V was shortened by 6 bases and J by 0 bases, with 15 bases between the two germline ends. CDR3 size: 15 residues. Written as DNA, the CDR3 is TGTGCCAGCAGCATTAGCGCCCACCTCTCCTACGAGCAGTACTTC. Amino acid sequence: CASSISAHLSYEQYF.

This sequence joins TRBV28 and TRBJ1-2; TRBD1 matches 9 bases. CDR3 length: 14 amino acids. V was pared by 5 bases and J by 4 bases, with 5 bases of the junction left unmatched. Germline values: CDR1 MDHEN, CDR2 SYDVKM. The CDR3 region is CASSTGGFGYGYTF. In DNA, the CDR3 is TGTGCCAGCAGTACAGGGGGCTTCGGCTATGGCTACACCTTC.

V and J are TRBV9 and TRBJ2-1; TRBD2 matches at 10 bases. CDR3 length equals 15 residues. Trimming at V came to 1 base and at J to 6 bases, leaving 4 bases not matched to a gene. Germline loops: CDR1 SGDLS, CDR2 YYNGEE. The CDR3 DNA reads as TGTGCCAGCAGCGTACGACTAGCGGGCTCCAATGAGCAGTTCTTC. This gives the protein CASSVRLAGSNEQFF. The full variable domain, rest sourced from reference TRBV9 and TRBJ2-1, is DSGVTQTPKHLITATGQRVTLRCSPRSGDLSVYWYQQSLDQGLQFLIQYYNGEERAKGNILERFSAQQFPDLHSELNLSSLELGDSALYFCASSVRLAGSNEQFFGPGTRLTVL.

The chain recombines TRBV5-1 with TRBJ2-1; possible D gene TRBD2, 5 bases. This CDR3 spans 13 amino acids. V was shortened by 7 bases and J by 4 bases, with 12 bases between the two germline ends. Germline CDR1 is SGHRS and CDR2 is YFSETQ. The CDR3 DNA sequence: TGCGCCAGCGGCCCTCGCGGGTACAATGAGCAGTTCTTC. Amino acids: CASGPRGYNEQFF. The full variable domain, rest sourced from reference TRBV5-1 and TRBJ2-1, is KAGVTQTPRYLIKTRGQQVTLSCSPISGHRSVSWYQQTPGQGLQFLFEYFSETQRNKGNFPGRFSGRQFSNSRSEMNVSTLELGDSALYLCASGPRGYNEQFFGPGTRLTVL.

This chain uses TRBV28 with TRBJ1-4, with 9 bases aligning to TRBD1. Germline V gene lookup returns CDR1 MDHEN and CDR2 SYDVKM. The CDR3 has 15 residues. V lost 3 bases, J lost 4 bases, and 3 bases stayed unmatched. Here the CDR3 reads CASSLRQGDNEKLFF. The CDR3 DNA reads as TGTGCCAGCAGTTTGCGACAGGGGGATAATGAAAAACTGTTTTTT.

This clone was seen once. The rearrangement joins TRBV6-4 to TRBJ2-7, with D perhaps matching TRBD2 (6 bases). CDR3 length: 13 amino acids. V was cut by 9 bases and J by 1 base, with 13 bases left in between. The V gene's germline CDR1 is MRHNA and CDR2 SNTAGT. Here the CDR3 reads CARARDGSYEQYF. The DNA for the CDR3 is TGTGCCAGGGCGCGGGACGGATCCTACGAGCAGTACTTC.

The CDR3 reads CASSLDAVGEKLFF. The CDR3 bases are TGTGCCAGCAGTTTAGATGCGGTAGGCGAAAAACTGTTTTTT. J is TRBJ1-4 and V is TRBV27; D is unresolved. V lost 2 bases, J lost 8 bases, and 12 bases lay in between. Germline CDR1 MNHEY, CDR2 SMNVEV (reference sequence). This CDR3 has 14 residues.

CDR3 bases: TGTGCCAGCAGTTTTGAAACCGGACTGACCCGTGGAAAACTGTTTTTT. Translating it yields CASSFETGLTRGKLFF. The chain links TRBV28 to TRBJ1-4, with D uncertain. CDR1 is MDHEN and CDR2 is SYDVKM in the germline V gene. Trimming took 3 bases from V and 10 from J, leaving 21 bases between them. The CDR3 spans 16 residues. Drawing the rest from reference TRBV28 and TRBJ1-4, the complete variable domain is DVKVTQSSRYLVKRTGEKVFLECVQDMDHENMFWYRQDPGLGLRLIYFSYDVKMKEKGDIPEGYSVSREKKERFSLILESASTNQTSMYLCASSFETGLTRGKLFFGSGTQLSVL.

V usage is TRBV5-6 and J usage is TRBJ2-7; no definite D call. Looked up from germline, CDR1 is SGHDT and CDR2 is YYEEEE. This CDR3 contains 13 residues. Trimming removed 0 bases from V and 3 bases from J, with 7 bases in between. DNA of the CDR3: TGTGCCAGCAGCTTGGCCTCCTACTACGAGCAGTACTTC. Its translation is CASSLASYYEQYF.

The chain is built from TRBV28 and TRBJ2-1; D perhaps matches TRBD1 (7 bases). V lost 10 bases and J lost 9, with 28 bases in between. The CDR3 consists of 16 residues. CDR1 is MDHEN and CDR2 is SYDVKM in the germline V gene. The CDR3 loop reads CATKRPSGGRIVEQFF. In DNA form, the CDR3 reads TGTGCCACCAAGAGGCCCTCAGGGGGGCGCATAGTTGAGCAGTTCTTC.

The chain uses TRBV9 and TRBJ2-1, with D perhaps TRBD2 (5 bases). This CDR3 has 16 residues. V shed 1 base and J shed 6 bases, with 17 bases lying between them. Germline CDR1 SGDLS, CDR2 YYNGEE. In nucleotides, the CDR3 is TGTGCCAGCAGCGTAAGCGGTGAATCCCTTGGCAATGAGCAGTTCTTC. Translating gives CASSVSGESLGNEQFF. Full variable domain (remainder filled in from reference TRBV9 and TRBJ2-1): DSGVTQTPKHLITATGQRVTLRCSPRSGDLSVYWYQQSLDQGLQFLIQYYNGEERAKGNILERFSAQQFPDLHSELNLSSLELGDSALYFCASSVSGESLGNEQFFGPGTRLTVL.